These T cell receptor beta chains were read from a single sample in a study of radiotherapy plus CTLA-4 blockade in lung cancer. Repertoires were generated with immunoSEQ multiplex PCR, while TCRdb's copy carries only in-frame clones and drops some. This sample has about 85,000 clones, with around 88% found just once. The sequenced sample was peripheral blood, obtained from a patient treated with radiotherapy plus ipilimumab. These TCRs come from a human donor with non-small cell lung cancer who had a partial response to radiotherapy plus ipilimumab. Each CDR3 is given with its conserved first and last residue. Fields, in order: clone size, CDR3 length, J gene, V gene, D gene, CDR3 protein, CDR3 DNA. A D gene is named only where the DNA matches it firmly. Where a row states a size, it is once, few, many or the class of an expanded clone; other rows omit it.

clone size: NA; CDR3 length: 14; J gene: TRBJ1-4; V gene: TRBV6-6; D gene: NA; CDR3 protein: CASSFYDPGEKLFF; CDR3 DNA: TGTGCCAGCAGTTTTTATGACCCGGGAGAAAAACTGTTTTTT
clone size: NA; CDR3 length: 13; J gene: TRBJ1-1; V gene: TRBV10-1; D gene: NA; CDR3 protein: CASSETVNTEAFF; CDR3 DNA: TGCGCCAGCAGTGAGACAGTTAACACTGAAGCTTTCTTT
clone size: NA; CDR3 length: 19; J gene: TRBJ2-7; V gene: TRBV5-4; D gene: TRBD2; CDR3 protein: CASSLIWGLTSGYSYEQYF; CDR3 DNA: TGTGCCAGCAGCTTGATCTGGGGGCTGACTAGCGGTTACTCCTACGAGCAGTACTTC
clone size: few; CDR3 length: 14; J gene: TRBJ2-5; V gene: TRBV2; D gene: TRBD2; CDR3 protein: CASSPGGAQETQYF; CDR3 DNA: TGTGCCAGCAGTCCGGGGGGGGCCCAAGAGACCCAGTACTTC
clone size: NA; CDR3 length: 14; J gene: TRBJ2-5; V gene: TRBV7-9; D gene: NA; CDR3 protein: CASSSPGIQETQYF; CDR3 DNA: TGTGCCAGCAGCTCACCGGGGATACAAGAGACCCAGTACTTC
clone size: NA; CDR3 length: 18; J gene: TRBJ2-1; V gene: TRBV11-2; D gene: NA; CDR3 protein: CASSLERIQGASYNEQFF; CDR3 DNA: TGTGCCAGCAGCTTAGAGAGGATACAGGGAGCCTCCTACAATGAGCAGTTCTTC
clone size: NA; CDR3 length: 13; J gene: TRBJ2-5; V gene: TRBV5-1; D gene: TRBD1; CDR3 protein: CASSQGARETQYF; CDR3 DNA: TGCGCCAGCAGTCAGGGGGCGCGAGAGACCCAGTACTTC
clone size: NA; CDR3 length: 16; J gene: TRBJ2-7; V gene: TRBV10-3; D gene: TRBD2; CDR3 protein: CAIKGDSGRYSYEQYF; CDR3 DNA: TGTGCCATCAAAGGGGATAGCGGGAGGTACTCCTACGAGCAGTACTTC
clone size: once; CDR3 length: 13; J gene: TRBJ2-7; V gene: TRBV7-9; D gene: TRBD1; CDR3 protein: CASNRGPTYEQYF; CDR3 DNA: TGTGCCAGCAACAGGGGACCTACCTACGAGCAGTACTTC
clone size: NA; CDR3 length: 11; J gene: TRBJ1-2; V gene: TRBV13; D gene: NA; CDR3 protein: CASSFLGGYTF; CDR3 DNA: TGTGCCAGCAGCTTTCTCGGTGGCTACACCTTC
clone size: NA; CDR3 length: 17; J gene: TRBJ2-7; V gene: TRBV7-7; D gene: TRBD2; CDR3 protein: CASSPGLAGAYSYEQYF; CDR3 DNA: TGTGCTAGCAGTCCCGGACTAGCGGGAGCGTATTCCTACGAGCAGTACTTC
clone size: NA; CDR3 length: 11; J gene: TRBJ1-1; V gene: TRBV6-1; D gene: TRBD1; CDR3 protein: CASSQGQGFSF; CDR3 DNA: TGTGCCAGCAGCCAGGGACAGGGGTTCTCATTT
clone size: NA; CDR3 length: 15; J gene: TRBJ2-7; V gene: TRBV18; D gene: TRBD1; CDR3 protein: CASSPVGTGHLEQYF; CDR3 DNA: TGTGCCAGCTCACCAGTGGGGACAGGGCACCTCGAGCAGTACTTC
clone size: NA; CDR3 length: 14; J gene: TRBJ1-2; V gene: TRBV25-1; D gene: NA; CDR3 protein: CASSEWAPAGGYTF; CDR3 DNA: TGTGCCAGCAGTGAATGGGCCCCGGCGGGGGGCTACACCTTC
clone size: NA; CDR3 length: 13; J gene: TRBJ2-2; V gene: TRBV28; D gene: NA; CDR3 protein: CASNSGNTGELFF; CDR3 DNA: TGTGCCAGCAATTCCGGGAACACCGGGGAGCTGTTTTTT
clone size: once; CDR3 length: 14; J gene: TRBJ2-1; V gene: TRBV7-2; D gene: TRBD1; CDR3 protein: CASSGRTGFNEQFF; CDR3 DNA: TGTGCCAGCAGCGGACGGACAGGGTTCAATGAGCAGTTCTTC